Included here is one TCR beta chain sequence, with context. Its antigen is not known. This sample's TCRbeta library carried unique molecular identifier barcodes. TCRdb ran MiXCR on the PCR reads and lists one entry per CDR3 protein. The sample contains almost 250,000 distinct CDR3 sequences, roughly 24% of which appear only once. The data are from a study of T-cell reconstitution after alpha-beta-depleted transplantation in children. General study findings and limits: It was newly produced T cells that mostly accounted for T-cell counts and diversity one year after transplant.

Germline V lookup: CDR1 DFQATT, CDR2 SNEGSKA (reference sequence). The CDR3 length is 13 residues. V lost 4 bases, J lost 2 bases, and 12 bases lay in between. The clonotype comes from a girl aged 2 to 9 with Fanconi anemia, due to receive a stem cell transplant. This chain links TRBV20-1 with TRBJ2-7; tentatively, D is TRBD2 (6 bases). Sequenced material: PBMCs, taken before TCRalphabeta/CD19-depleted stem cell transplant. CDR3 nucleotides: TGCAGTGCTAAGGGACTTAATACCTACGAGCAGTACTTC. Its translation: CSAKGLNTYEQYF.